These 20 T cell receptor beta chains originate from one sample sequenced in a study of T cells in Graves' hyperthyroidism and ophthalmopathy. Amplification yielded TCR beta CDR3 regions, with RNA transcripts as the source. First-round RT-PCR with HTBI primers amplified the TCR CDR3 region. TCRdb re-called the multiplex PCR reads through MiXCR, storing one row per CDR3 protein. The repertoire includes 400,000 or so distinct CDR3 sequences, 14% of them detected once, and 15% to 20% sits in the top ten. The sample taken for sequencing was blood. The receptors shown here come from a woman in her twenties or thirties with Graves' ophthalmopathy.

The table lists this clonotype with many counts. This chain links TRBV7-9 with TRBJ1-5; D is undetermined. The germline V gene has CDR1 SEHNR and CDR2 FQNEAQ (reference sequence). There are 14 residues in the CDR3. Trimming took 2 bases from V and 3 from J, leaving 8 bases between them. This CDR3 reads CASSLSSDNQPQHF. CDR3 nucleotide sequence: TGTGCCAGCAGCTTAAGCTCCGACAATCAGCCCCAGCATTTT.

A few counts support this clonotype. The chain carries TRBV19 and TRBJ2-2, with D hard to call. The CDR3 extends over 13 amino acids. Trimming removed 4 bases at V and 8 bases at J, with 11 bases between. The germline CDR1 and CDR2 sequences are LNHDA and SQIVND (reference sequence). DNA of the CDR3: TGTGCCAGTAGTAGTAAGGCCGGAGGGGAGCTGTTTTTT. It encodes CASSSKAGGELFF.

The count of this clonotype is one. The CDR3 does not end in the conserved phenylalanine or tryptophan, so this is likely a read error. The chain has TRBV2 and TRBJ2-5; D is possibly TRBD1 (5 bases). Deletions cut 6 bases from V and 2 bases from J, with 16 bases between. The CDR3 has 15 amino acids. The germline V gene has CDR1 SNHLY and CDR2 FYNNEI. CDR3 coding DNA: TGTGCCAGCAGGAGGTTATTAGGGGAACAAGAGACCCAGTACTCC. Protein sequence: CASRRLLGEQETQYS.

Comments on this clonotype: A much larger clone differs by one base, so this may be a read error. The conserved final phenylalanine or tryptophan is absent from the CDR3, which likely points to a read error. This chain connects TRBV6-1 to TRBJ1-4, with D maybe TRBD1 (5 bases). The CDR3 has 15 amino acids. With 5 bases removed from V and 7 bases from J, the gap between germline ends came to 17 bases. Germline V CDR1 and CDR2: MNHNS, SASEGT. The CDR3 bases are TGTGCCAGCAGTCCGGGACCCATAATAGGTGAAAAACTGTTTTCT. Translating it yields CASSPGPIIGEKLFS.

This clonotype was detected a few times. A much larger clone lies a single base off, so this may be a read error. CDR3 sequence reads: CAGSETGASYEQYF. The CDR3 bases are TGTGCCGGCAGTGAGACAGGGGCCTCCTACGAGCAGTACTTC. The chain uses TRBV2 and TRBJ2-7; TRBD1 matches at 8 bases. CDR3 length: 14 amino acids. The germline gives CDR1 SNHLY, CDR2 FYNNEI. The whole variable domain, filled in from reference TRBV2 and TRBJ2-7, reads EPEVTQTPSHQVTQMGQEVILRCVPISNHLYFYWYRQILGQKVEFLVSFYNNEISEKSEIFDDQFSVERPDGSNFTLKIRSTKLEDSAMYFCAGSETGASYEQYFGPGTRLTVT.

This clonotype appeared many times. The chain is built from TRBV24-1 and TRBJ1-2; D unresolved. Trimming took 3 bases from V and 4 from J, leaving 5 bases between them. Germline V gene data show CDR1 as KGHDR and CDR2 as SFDVKD. The CDR3 spans 12 residues. The chain's CDR3 is CATSDEFYGYTF. The CDR3 nucleotides read TGTGCCACCAGTGATGAATTCTATGGCTACACCTTC.

This clonotype was counted many times. The chain employs TRBV12-3 or TRBV12-4 and TRBJ1-4, with D perhaps TRBD1 (5 bases). V lost 6 bases and J lost 8, with 13 bases in between. This CDR3 spans 13 amino acids. The CDR3 reads CASSPQGWEKLFF. The CDR3 DNA reads TGTGCCAGCAGCCCCCAGGGTTGGGAAAAACTGTTTTTT.

The sample holds many counts of this clonotype. The chain combines TRBV6-1 with TRBJ2-7, with 10 bases lining up with TRBD1. CDR1 and CDR2 from the germline V gene are MNHNS and SASEGT. The CDR3 has 15 amino acids. V gave up 3 bases and J gave up 3 bases; unmatched junction bases: 5. The CDR3 reads CASSDRDRGDYEQYF. CDR3 DNA sequence: TGTGCCAGCAGTGATAGGGACAGGGGAGACTACGAGCAGTACTTC.

The chain is built from TRBV20-1 and TRBJ2-3, with 10 bases matching TRBD2. The CDR3 extends over 16 amino acids. Trimming cost V 0 bases and J 3 bases; bases outside gene matches: 6. Per germline, CDR1 DFQATT and CDR2 SNEGSKA (reference sequence). CDR3: CSARDSSGRVTDTQYF. CDR3 DNA: TGCAGTGCTAGAGATAGCAGCGGGAGGGTTACAGATACGCAGTATTTT.

The V call is TRBV25-1, the J call TRBJ1-5; possibly TRBD1 for D (6 bases). CDR1 MGHDK and CDR2 SYGVNS come from the germline V gene. V lost 7 bases to trimming and J lost 0 bases, with 31 bases between them. The CDR3 consists of 21 residues. The CDR3 nucleotides read TGTGCCAGCACGAGGGGGACTACTCATCAACGTCTCCAATATAGCAATCAGCCCCAGCATTTT. Amino acids: CASTRGTTHQRLQYSNQPQHF. Drawing the rest from reference TRBV25-1 and TRBJ1-5, the complete variable domain is EADIYQTPRYLVIGTGKKITLECSQTMGHDKMYWYQQDPGMELHLIHYSYGVNSTEKGDLSSESTVSRIRTEHFPLTLESARPSHTSQYLCASTRGTTHQRLQYSNQPQHFGDGTRLSIL.

This clonotype showed up many times. This sequence joins TRBV7-2 and TRBJ2-7; D is unclear. CDR1 and CDR2 (germline): SGHTA, FQGNSA. This CDR3 region has 14 residues. The germline V and J ends were trimmed by 6 bases and 2 bases, with 14 bases remaining between them. The CDR3 is CASSQGIKTYEQYF. The CDR3 bases are TGTGCCAGCAGTCAAGGCATCAAGACCTACGAGCAGTACTTC.

The table lists this clonotype with many counts. The gene calls are TRBV9 and TRBJ2-1, with D possibly matching TRBD2 (6 bases). V lost 3 bases and J lost 8, with 21 bases in between. Germline-derived CDR1 and CDR2 are SGDLS and YYNGEE. The CDR3 runs 16 residues. The CDR3 DNA sequence: TGTGCCAGCAGCGCCGATCGACGGGGGAGAAGCGATGAGCAGTTCTTC. It is translated as CASSADRRGRSDEQFF.

This clonotype was recorded many times. The chain links TRBV4-1 to TRBJ2-7; 8 bases are shared with TRBD2. The V segment lost 3 bases and the J segment 3 bases; nucleotides outside the gene matches: 10. The CDR3 totals 16 residues. CDR1 is MGHRA, CDR2 YSYEKL, per germline. The CDR3 nucleotides are TGCGCCAGCAGCCATCTGGTGGGCGGGGGGAGCTACGAGCAGTACTTC. Its translation: CASSHLVGGGSYEQYF.

The chain is built from TRBV5-6 and TRBJ2-1; D is uncertain. This CDR3 has 14 amino acids. The germline V gene encodes CDR1 SGHDT and CDR2 YYEEEE. Trimming took off 0 bases at V and 4 bases at J, with 8 bases between the two ends. CDR3 region: CASSLGRQYNEQFF. CDR3 DNA sequence: TGTGCCAGCAGCTTGGGGAGACAATACAATGAGCAGTTCTTC.

This clonotype occurred many times. The V gene is TRBV2, the J gene TRBJ2-3, with 8 positions matching TRBD2. The CDR3 is 16 residues long. J gave up 1 base and V 9 bases, and 12 bases lay outside the gene matches. Germline assignment: CDR1 SNHLY and CDR2 FYNNEI. DNA of the CDR3: TGTGCCAGTCCGGGGGGGCCACGGTATGGCACAGATACGCAGTATTTT. It encodes CASPGGPRYGTDTQYF.

This clonotype was found many times. This chain connects TRBV6-1 to TRBJ2-7; D is perhaps TRBD2 (5 bases). The germline V and J ends were trimmed by 7 bases and 1 base, with 29 bases remaining between them. The CDR3 totals 19 residues. The germline gives CDR1 MNHNS, CDR2 SASEGT. The CDR3 protein is CASTRLMMGQGRVSYEQYF. CDR3 bases: TGTGCCAGCACCCGGTTAATGATGGGTCAAGGGCGGGTATCCTACGAGCAGTACTTC.

This clonotype was seen at least ten times. The chain recombines TRBV7-9 with TRBJ1-1; D uncertain. The CDR3 totals 13 residues. V lost 0 bases and J lost 9, with 11 bases in between. CDR1 and CDR2 from the germline V gene are SEHNR and FQNEAQ (reference sequence). CDR3 DNA: TGTGCCAGCAGCTTAGCTACAGAAATTAAAGCTTTCTTT. This sequence encodes CASSLATEIKAFF. Based on the CDR3 plus reference TRBV7-9 and TRBJ1-1, the full variable domain is DTGVSQNPRHKITKRGQNVTFRCDPISEHNRLYWYRQTLGQGPEFLTYFQNEAQLEKSRLLSDRFSAERPKGSFSTLEIQRTEQGDSAMYLCASSLATEIKAFFGQGTRLTVV.

This clonotype has a count of ten or more. This chain connects TRBV5-5 to TRBJ1-2; D ambiguous. There are 15 residues in the CDR3. The germline gives CDR1 SGHKS, CDR2 YYEKEE (reference sequence). With 0 bases removed from V and 1 base from J, the gap between germline ends came to 10 bases. The DNA of the CDR3 is TGTGCCAGCAGCTTGGCGGCAGGACTTAACTATGGCTACACCTTC. Its protein product is CASSLAAGLNYGYTF. The whole variable domain, remainder taken from reference TRBV5-5 and TRBJ1-2, is DAGVTQSPTHLIKTRGQQVTLRCSPISGHKSVSWYQQVLGQGPQFIFQYYEKEERGRGNFPDRFSARQFPNYSSELNVNALLLGDSALYLCASSLAAGLNYGYTFGSGTRLTVV.

This clonotype has a count of ten or more. Compared with germline, one end of the junction differs, possibly owing to a read error. CDR3 amino acids: CSARAPGQGSNSPLRF. CDR3 in DNA: TGCAGTGCTAGAGCCCCGGGACAGGGCTCTAACTCACCCCTCCGCTTT. This chain links TRBV20-1 with TRBJ1-6; 9 bases are shared with TRBD1. Germline V CDR1 and CDR2: DFQATT, SNEGSKA (reference sequence). The CDR3 is made up of 16 amino acids.

This clonotype appeared many times. This chain joins TRBV29-1 and TRBJ1-2; possibly TRBD1 for D (5 bases). Trimming shortened V by 3 bases and J by 9 bases, and 14 bases separated the two germline ends. The germline gives CDR1 SQVTM, CDR2 ANQGSEA. The CDR3 runs 12 residues. Written as DNA, the CDR3 is TGCAGCGTTGAGGTACAGGACGGGCGCTACACCTTC. As protein: CSVEVQDGRYTF.